A selection of T cell receptor beta chains follows, all from one sample in a study of blood T cell repertoires in COVID-19. Sequenced by immunoSEQ multiplex PCR; TCRdb stores in-frame clones only, minus some. In the table there are 240,000 or so clones, around 81% of which are singletons. Source material: peripheral blood. The origin of the receptors is a man aged 25 to 40 who had recovered from COVID-19. Each CDR3 is given with its conserved first and last residue. D genes are given only for firm matches. Some rows mark clone size as missing; the rest say once, few, many or name a class of expanded clone.

v_call	clone_size	d_call	j_call	cdr3_nt	cdr3_aa
TRBV6-1	NA	TRBD1	TRBJ1-1	TGTGCCAGCAGTCCAAACAGGGGGAACACTGAAGCTTTCTTT	CASSPNRGNTEAFF
TRBV6-4	NA	NA	TRBJ2-1	TGTGCCAGCAGCCACAACAATGAGCAGTTCTTC	CASSHNNEQFF
TRBV19	NA	TRBD2	TRBJ2-5	TGTGCCAGTAGTATGAGCGGGGGGGCCGGAGAGACCCAGTACTTC	CASSMSGGAGETQYF
TRBV10-3	NA	NA	TRBJ1-3	TGTGCCATCATCGGGTCTGGAAACACCATATATTTT	CAIIGSGNTIYF
TRBV27	NA	NA	TRBJ1-2	TGTGCCAGCAGGGAGGGGACTTATGGCTACACCTTC	CASREGTYGYTF
TRBV4-1	many	TRBD2	TRBJ2-7	TGCGCCAGCAGCCATGAGGAACTAGCGGCTACCTACGAGCAGTACTTC	CASSHEELAATYEQYF
TRBV10-1	NA	NA	TRBJ2-3	TGCGCCAGCAGCAAAAGCACAGATACGCAGTATTTT	CASSKSTDTQYF
TRBV9	NA	TRBD2	TRBJ2-3	TGTGCCAGCAGCGTCGGGGCGACTAGCGGGGGTGTGGATACGCAGTATTTT	CASSVGATSGGVDTQYF
TRBV2	NA	NA	TRBJ1-1	TGTGCCAGCAGTGAAGTTCTACGTTCAGCGGCTTTCTTT	CASSEVLRSAAFF
TRBV18	NA	TRBD1	TRBJ2-3	TGTGCCAGCTCGATTGCAGGGGGCGACGCAGATACGCAGTATTTT	CASSIAGGDADTQYF
TRBV9	NA	TRBD1	TRBJ2-5	TGTGCCAGCACCTTTACAGGGGGCGCCGGAGAGACCCAGTACTTC	CASTFTGGAGETQYF
TRBV9	NA	TRBD2	TRBJ2-3	TGTGCCAGCAGCGTAGCATTCGGGACTACCACAGATACGCAGTATTTT	CASSVAFGTTTDTQYF
TRBV9	NA	NA	TRBJ2-7	TGTGCCAGCGCCCTACGGGGGGCTCTCGTTAGCGAGCAGTACTTC	CASALRGALVSEQYF
TRBV4-1	once	NA	TRBJ2-1	TGCGCCAGCAGCCAAGAGTCGGGGGGCCTGGTCAATGAGCAGTTCTTC	CASSQESGGLVNEQFF
TRBV11-1	NA	TRBD2	TRBJ2-1	TGTGCCAGCAAGGTTAGCGGGTCGGTGGTGAATGAGCAGTTCTTC	CASKVSGSVVNEQFF
TRBV19	NA	NA	TRBJ2-3	TGTGCCAGTAGTATGGGAGGCTCAGATACGCAGTATTTT	CASSMGGSDTQYF
TRBV7-9	NA	NA	TRBJ1-4	TGTGCCAGCAGCCACCGGTTCGGGGGTGGGAAACTGTTTTTT	CASSHRFGGGKLFF
TRBV9	NA	TRBD1	TRBJ2-7	TGTGCCAGCAGCGTTGGGACAGTCAGAGGTGGGGAGCAGTACTTC	CASSVGTVRGGEQYF
TRBV19	NA	NA	TRBJ1-4	TGTGCCAGTAGTGGGTCCCAGGGCAGCGAAAAACTGTTTTTT	CASSGSQGSEKLFF
TRBV10-2	once	NA	TRBJ2-5	TGCGCCACCCGTGTGGGGGGTAGGGAGACCCAGTACTTC	CATRVGGRETQYF
TRBV6-6	NA	TRBD1	TRBJ2-7	TGTGCCAGCAGTGTACCCAGGACAGGGCAGTCCGAGCAGTACTTC	CASSVPRTGQSEQYF
TRBV19	NA	NA	TRBJ1-2	TGTGCCAGTAGAGGGGCGGGGAACTATGGCTACACCTTC	CASRGAGNYGYTF
TRBV6-5	NA	NA	TRBJ1-2	TGTGCCAGCGCCACGGCGGCTAACTATGGCTACACCTTC	CASATAANYGYTF
TRBV5-8	NA	NA	TRBJ2-6	TGTGCCAGCAGCTTCTTGAGGGGGGCCAACGTCCTGACTTTC	CASSFLRGANVLTF
TRBV10-2	NA	NA	TRBJ2-5	TGCGCCAGCAGGAGACAGAGCCAAGAGACCCAGTACTTC	CASRRQSQETQYF
TRBV7-9	NA	NA	TRBJ2-7	TGTGCCAGCAGCTTATTGGGGGCAGACTACGAGCAGTACTTC	CASSLLGADYEQYF
TRBV4-2	NA	TRBD1	TRBJ1-2	TGTGCCAGCAGCCAACTCACAGGGGGCATTGACTATGGCTACACCTTC	CASSQLTGGIDYGYTF